The T cell receptor (beta chain) under discussion was sequenced for a study of T cell responses to AZD1222 COVID-19 vaccine. Profiled with immunoSEQ multiplex PCR; TCRdb holds only in-frame clones, not every one. The sample has some 130,000 clones, over 75% seen once; the top ten hold roughly 7.2%. CDR3 length: 14 residues. The V and J ends lost 0 bases and 4 bases, in that order; junction bases with no gene match: 3. Germline CDR1 SGDLS, CDR2 YYNGEE. A few counts support this clone. The chain uses TRBV9 and TRBJ1-2, with 7 bases aligning to TRBD1. The receptor's source is an adult in good health. Sequences were derived from peripheral blood, sampled on day 0 of AZD1222 vaccination. The CDR3 nucleotides are TGTGCCAGCAGCGTAGCGGGACAGCCCTATGGCTACACCTTC. Its protein product is CASSVAGQPYGYTF. The whole variable domain, filled in from reference TRBV9 and TRBJ1-2, reads DSGVTQTPKHLITATGQRVTLRCSPRSGDLSVYWYQQSLDQGLQFLIQYYNGEERAKGNILERFSAQQFPDLHSELNLSSLELGDSALYFCASSVAGQPYGYTFGSGTRLTVV.